A single sample is the source of the 29 T cell receptor beta chains below, sequenced in a study of OX40 agonist ivuxolimab in advanced cancers. TCRdb's copy holds only in-frame clones and misses some; the assay was immunoSEQ multiplex PCR. The sample has 100,000 or so clones; more than 85% are singletons. The input for sequencing was CD4+ or CD8+ T cells sorted from blood, taken in a trial of the OX40 agonist ivuxolimab. Receptors originate from an adult with an advanced solid tumor such as melanoma, head and neck, liver or kidney cancer.

About this clone itself: The junction shows a germline mismatch at one end, possibly a read error. V usage is TRBV5-4 and J usage is TRBJ2-7, with TRBD2 matching over 7 bases. The CDR3 loop spans 14 amino acids. Germline V gene lookup returns CDR1 SGHNT and CDR2 YYREEE (reference sequence). CDR3 sequence: CASSLAGVGYEQYF. CDR3 nucleotides: TGTGCCAGCAGTTTGGCGGGAGTAGGCTACGAGCAGTACTTC. The full variable domain, in which reference TRBV5-4 and TRBJ2-7 provide the parts outside the CDR3, is ETGVTQSPTHLIKTRGQQVTLRCSSQSGHNTVSWYQQALGQGPQFIFQYYREEENGRGNFPPRFSGLQFPNYSSELNVNALELDDSALYLCASSLAGVGYEQYFGPGTRLTVT.

The rearrangement joins TRBV19 to TRBJ1-5, with TRBD1 matching over 11 bases. Germline lookup yields CDR1 LNHDA and CDR2 SQIVND (reference sequence). The CDR3 contains 15 residues. The V segment lost 5 bases and the J segment 7 bases; nucleotides outside the gene matches: 7. The CDR3 region is CASSSGQGGRQPQHF. The CDR3 DNA reads as TGTGCCAGTAGTTCGGGACAGGGGGGTAGACAGCCCCAGCATTTT.

This chain links TRBV6-6 with TRBJ1-1, with D perhaps matching TRBD1 (5 bases). Germline lookup yields CDR1 MNHNY and CDR2 SVGAGI (reference sequence). The V end was cut by 6 bases, the J end by 11 bases, with 13 bases between. This CDR3 spans 11 amino acids. CDR3 nucleotides: TGTGCCAGCAGGGGACGAGACGTGGCTTTCTTT. This codes for CASRGRDVAFF.

The rearrangement links TRBV7-8 to TRBJ1-5; TRBD1 might be the D (6 bases). This CDR3 is built from 15 residues. The germline V and J ends were trimmed by 4 bases and 0 bases, with 10 bases remaining between them. The V gene's germline CDR1 is SGHVS and CDR2 FQNEAQ. Here the CDR3 reads CASSWGPNSNQPQHF. The CDR3, as DNA: TGTGCCAGCAGCTGGGGGCCGAATAGCAATCAGCCCCAGCATTTT.

A few counts support this clone. The chain couples TRBV5-1 to TRBJ1-5; D perhaps matches TRBD1 (5 bases). The ends were cut back, 0 bases at V and 1 base at J, with 8 bases in the middle. The CDR3 totals 15 residues. Per the germline V gene, CDR1 is SGHRS and CDR2 is YFSETQ. Here the CDR3 reads CASSLDGASNQPQHF. DNA for the CDR3: TGCGCCAGCAGCTTGGATGGGGCGAGCAATCAGCCCCAGCATTTT.

The V call is TRBV7-2, the J call TRBJ2-1; weak D call: TRBD2 (5 bases). V lost 7 bases and J 15 bases, leaving 28 bases between the germline ends. Germline V gene lookup returns CDR1 SGHTA and CDR2 FQGNSA. The length of the CDR3 is 15 residues. CDR3: CASTLDPTPGMSWFF. CDR3 sequence (DNA): TGTGCCAGCACCCTTGACCCTACCCCCGGGATGAGTTGGTTCTTC.

This sequence joins TRBV21-1 and TRBJ1-1. TRBV21-1 is tagged as a pseudogene. The CDR3 is made up of 17 amino acids. CDR3: CASSPRRGRLMNTEAFF. CDR3 in DNA: TGTGCCAGCAGCCCCAGAAGGGGACGGTTAATGAACACTGAAGCTTTCTTT.

This chain uses TRBV11-1 with TRBJ2-1, with 14 bases matching TRBD2. Looked up from germline, CDR1 is SGHAT and CDR2 is FQDESV (reference sequence). This CDR3 is 17 amino acids long. V was clipped by 5 bases and J by 0 bases; unmatched bases: 3. CDR3 DNA: TGTGCCAGCAGCGCTGGGACTAGCGGGAGCTCCTACAATGAGCAGTTCTTC. This codes for CASSAGTSGSSYNEQFF.

This sequence joins TRBV19 and TRBJ2-2; D is unclear. The ends were cut back, 10 bases at V and 3 bases at J, with 12 bases in the middle. Per germline, CDR1 LNHDA and CDR2 SQIVND (reference sequence). CDR3 size: 13 residues. The CDR3 protein is CATQNSYTGELFF. The CDR3 DNA sequence: TGTGCCACCCAAAACAGCTACACCGGGGAGCTGTTTTTT.

Relative to its sample, this clone is medium-sized. One end of the junction fails to match germline, which may point to a read error. This chain links TRBV29-1 with TRBJ1-1; maybe TRBD1 (6 bases). The CDR3 length is 12 residues. Germline V CDR1 and CDR2: SQVTM, ANQGSEA. The CDR3 reads CSAEQGATEAFF. The CDR3, as DNA: TGCAGCGCTGAACAGGGTGCCACTGAAGCTTTCTTT.

This chain links TRBV28 with TRBJ2-7, with D possibly TRBD2 on 6 matching bases. The length of the CDR3 is 13 residues. V was pared by 4 bases and J by 2 bases, with 9 bases between. CDR1 MDHEN and CDR2 SYDVKM come from the germline V gene. CDR3 DNA: TGTGCCAGCAGTTGGCGGGGTGCCTACGAGCAGTACGTC. This gives the protein CASSWRGAYEQYV.

The rearrangement joins TRBV28 to TRBJ2-6; D gene uncertain. CDR3 length: 18 amino acids. The V end was cut by 5 bases, the J end by 1 base, with 18 bases between. Germline loops: CDR1 MDHEN, CDR2 SYDVKM. CDR3 coding DNA: TGTGCCAGCAGTCCGTCGATCGGAAAGGATTCTGGGGCCAACGTCCTGACTTTC. It codes for CASSPSIGKDSGANVLTF.

J is TRBJ1-1 and V is TRBV6-1; a weak D match, TRBD1 (5 bases). Germline V gives CDR1 MNHNS, CDR2 SASEGT. V was trimmed by 4 bases and J by 4 bases, leaving 19 bases between them. This CDR3 spans 16 amino acids. CDR3 in amino acids: CASSAGGGTGATEAFF. The CDR3 region has the DNA TGTGCCAGCAGTGCGGGTGGGGGGACGGGAGCCACTGAAGCTTTCTTT.

This clone was counted a few times. The chain recombines TRBV5-4 with TRBJ2-1; TRBD1 matches at 7 bases. Germline-derived CDR1 and CDR2 are SGHNT and YYREEE (reference sequence). V lost 3 bases to trimming and J lost 9 bases; unmatched junction nucleotides: 15. The CDR3 runs 16 residues. The CDR3 DNA is TGTGCCAGCAGCTACAACAGGGGCAGTAGAACCGGTGAGCAGTTCTTC. Translation: CASSYNRGSRTGEQFF.

J is TRBJ2-4 and V is TRBV7-2, with 10 positions matching TRBD2. V lost 2 bases, J lost 15 bases, and 4 bases stayed unmatched. Germline CDR1 and CDR2: SGHTA and FQGNSA. There are 12 residues in the CDR3. The CDR3 bases are TGTGCCAGCAGCTTAACTAGCGGGATCCCGTACTTC. Translated, it gives CASSLTSGIPYF.

The chain carries TRBV10-3 and TRBJ2-1; tentatively, D is TRBD1 or TRBD2 (5 bases each). The germline CDR1 and CDR2 sequences are ENHRY and SYGVKD. The CDR3 is 14 residues long. Trimming cost V 8 bases and J 9 bases, with 20 bases left between them. This chain's CDR3 is CAISKSVTGGEQFF. The CDR3 DNA follows: TGTGCCATCTCTAAATCGGTGACTGGGGGTGAGCAGTTCTTC.

This chain links TRBV18 with TRBJ1-1, with D tentatively TRBD1 (5 bases). The CDR3 is 15 amino acids. The ends were cut back, 3 bases at V and 1 base at J, with 12 bases in the middle. Per germline, CDR1 KGHSH and CDR2 LQKENI. The CDR3 region is CASSPITGENTEAFF. CDR3 coding DNA: TGTGCCAGCTCACCTATTACAGGAGAGAACACTGAAGCTTTCTTT.

The chain links TRBV19 to TRBJ2-1, with 13 bases fitting TRBD2. This CDR3 has 16 amino acids. V shed 6 bases and J 0 bases; nucleotides not matched to a gene: 2. Germline CDR1 reads LNHDA; CDR2 reads SQIVND (reference sequence). The CDR3 loop is CASRLAGGVSYNEQFF. The CDR3 region has the DNA TGTGCCAGTAGACTAGCGGGAGGGGTCTCCTACAATGAGCAGTTCTTC.

The V and J genes are TRBV7-6 and TRBJ2-1; 8 bases align to TRBD2. The germline gives CDR1 SGHVS, CDR2 FNYEAQ. CDR3 length: 15 amino acids. V lost 2 bases and J lost 8; bases outside the gene matches: 8. The CDR3 region has the DNA TGTGCCAGCAGCTTAAGAACGGGAGGGAGGGATGAGCAGTTCTTC. Its protein product is CASSLRTGGRDEQFF.

The count of this clone is one. V gene TRBV4-2 combines with J gene TRBJ1-4; 9 bases map to TRBD1. CDR1 LGHNA and CDR2 YNFKEQ come from the germline V gene. After removal of 3 bases from V and 6 bases from J, the junction contained 2 bases not matched to a gene. CDR3 length: 14 residues. The CDR3 loop reads CASSHRDRDEKLFF. CDR3 nucleotide sequence: TGTGCCAGCAGCCACCGGGACAGGGATGAAAAACTGTTTTTT.

The genes are TRBV5-1 and TRBJ2-5; 12 bases line up with TRBD2. The V and J ends lost 4 bases and 5 bases, in that order; junction bases with no gene match: 6. Per the germline V gene, CDR1 is SGHRS and CDR2 is YFSETQ. The length of the CDR3 is 15 residues. In DNA, the CDR3 is TGCGCCAGCAGCCGAAGGACTAGCGGGATGGAGACCCAGTACTTC. Amino acid sequence: CASSRRTSGMETQYF.

The V gene is TRBV5-1, the J gene TRBJ2-2; 8 nucleotides line up with TRBD1. V lost 4 bases, J lost 0 bases, and 2 bases stayed unmatched. The CDR3 covers 15 residues. CDR1 is SGHRS, CDR2 YFSETQ, per germline. CDR3 sequence (DNA): TGCGCCAGCAGCGTACAGGGGGCGAACACCGGGGAGCTGTTTTTT. Its protein product is CASSVQGANTGELFF.

The V gene is TRBV6-6, the J gene TRBJ2-1, with 7 nucleotides matching TRBD2. The CDR3 is 13 amino acids. Germline CDR1 is MNHNY and CDR2 is SVGAGI (reference sequence). V lost 2 bases and J lost 6; bases outside the gene matches: 1. In nucleotides, the CDR3 is TGTGCCAGCAGTTACGGCGGGAGCAATGAGCAGTTCTTC. Its protein product is CASSYGGSNEQFF.

The chain has TRBV18 and TRBJ1-2; the match to TRBD1 covers 8 bases. The germline V gene encodes CDR1 KGHSH and CDR2 LQKENI. V trimming: 3 bases; J trimming: 5 bases; junction bases outside the gene matches: 5. CDR3 length: 14 amino acids. CDR3 amino acids: CASSPKDRVYGYTF. The CDR3 region has the DNA TGTGCCAGCTCACCCAAGGACAGGGTGTATGGCTACACCTTC.

The chain combines TRBV7-2 with TRBJ1-1; 7 bases are shared with TRBD1. The length of the CDR3 is 13 residues. Germline CDR1 and CDR2: SGHTA and FQGNSA. The J segment lost 11 bases and the V segment lost 6 bases, leaving 12 bases of the junction unmatched. The CDR3 loop reads CASSPDRRSVAFF. The CDR3 nucleotides read TGTGCCAGCAGTCCGGACAGGCGGTCGGTTGCTTTCTTT. Variable domain in full (rest from reference TRBV7-2 and TRBJ1-1): GAGVSQSPSNKVTEKGKDVELRCDPISGHTALYWYRQSLGQGLEFLIYFQGNSAPDKSGLPSDRFSAERTGGSVSTLTIQRTQQEDSAVYLCASSPDRRSVAFFGQGTRLTVV.

V gene TRBV19 combines with J gene TRBJ2-7; 7 bases match TRBD1. CDR1 is LNHDA and CDR2 is SQIVND in the germline V gene (reference sequence). This CDR3 is 14 amino acids long. Unmatched junction bases numbered 9, after V lost 5 bases and J lost 5 bases. CDR3 sequence: CASSVNRGSNEQYF. CDR3 DNA sequence: TGTGCCAGTAGTGTAAACAGGGGAAGTAACGAGCAGTACTTC.

The rearrangement joins TRBV11-1 to TRBJ2-5, with TRBD2 matching over 10 bases. CDR1 is SGHAT and CDR2 is FQDESV in the germline V gene (reference sequence). The CDR3 length is 15 residues. Trimming removed 2 bases from V and 4 bases from J; junction bases left unmatched: 4. Here the CDR3 DNA reads TGTGCCAGCAGCTTACGGCTAGCGGGAGTAGAGACCCAGTACTTC. Protein sequence: CASSLRLAGVETQYF.

V usage is TRBV5-1 and J usage is TRBJ2-1, with 8 bases identical to TRBD2. The germline V gene encodes CDR1 SGHRS and CDR2 YFSETQ. This CDR3 has 15 residues. The V gene end was trimmed by 1 base and the J gene end by 6 bases; junction bases not matched to a gene: 6. The CDR3 here is CASSLPTSDFNEQFF. DNA of the CDR3: TGCGCCAGCAGCTTGCCGACTAGCGACTTCAATGAGCAGTTCTTC.

The V and J genes are TRBV6-6 and TRBJ2-5; 7 bases align to TRBD2. The CDR3 runs 13 residues. Germline V gene lookup returns CDR1 MNHNY and CDR2 SVGAGI (reference sequence). The ends lost 8 bases at V and 5 bases at J; junction bases unmatched: 8. CDR3 protein: CASSRDYGETQYF. In DNA, the CDR3 is TGTGCCAGCTCCCGGGACTACGGGGAGACCCAGTACTTC.